The next 11 T cell receptor beta chains were all read from a single sample in a study of cytomegalovirus exposure and HLA in healthy donors. The PCR used 60 Vbeta and 13 Jbeta primers. Some clones are missing from TCRdb's copy, which holds only in-frame ones; the method was immunoSEQ multiplex PCR. The sample has around 150,000 clones, approximately 72% seen once. Sequenced input: PBMCs. Source of these receptors: a man aged 35 to 55 in good health and CMV-seropositive.

The chain joins TRBV28 to TRBJ2-3, with 8 nucleotides matching TRBD2. The length of the CDR3 is 14 residues. J lost 5 bases, V lost 3 bases, and 4 bases had no gene match. CDR1 is MDHEN and CDR2 is SYDVKM in the germline V gene. In nucleotides, the CDR3 is TGTGCCAGCAGTTTCATTCGGGAGGGAGATACGCAGTATTTT. Amino acid sequence: CASSFIREGDTQYF.

The V gene is TRBV7-9, the J gene TRBJ2-1, with TRBD2 matching over 9 bases. V trimming: 2 bases; J trimming: 8 bases; junction bases outside the gene matches: 16. Germline V gives CDR1 SEHNR, CDR2 FQNEAQ (reference sequence). This CDR3 is 18 amino acids long. The CDR3 nucleotides read TGTGCCAGCAGCTTAAGGCTTTCCGCGGGGGGGCCTCGGGATGAGCAGTTCTTC. Residues: CASSLRLSAGGPRDEQFF.

This clone was seen once. The chain is built from TRBV4-2 and TRBJ1-4, with a tentative D call TRBD1 (5 bases). Trimming stripped 4 bases from V and 3 bases from J, with 18 bases between. From germline, CDR1 is LGHNA and CDR2 YNFKEQ. The CDR3 covers 17 residues. DNA of the CDR3: TGTGCCAGCAGCCCAAGCGGGGCAGGTAAACCTAATGAAAAACTGTTTTTT. Amino acids: CASSPSGAGKPNEKLFF.

Worth noting for this clone: Its ends do not fully match the called genes, so a read error is possible. The CDR3 is CTSSRRSQGRDTEAFF. In DNA, the CDR3 is TGTACCAGTAGTAGACGATCACAGGGAAGGGACACTGAAGCTTTCTTT. The V and J genes are TRBV19 and TRBJ1-1; D perhaps matches TRBD1 (6 bases). CDR3 length: 16 amino acids. Germline values: CDR1 LNHDA, CDR2 SQIVND (reference sequence).

Points on this clone: Other DNA sequences from this sample encode an identical CDR3 as well. The V call is TRBV5-1, the J call TRBJ1-4, with TRBD1 matching over 8 bases. The ends lost 7 bases at V and 8 bases at J; junction bases unmatched: 10. The germline V gene encodes CDR1 SGHRS and CDR2 YFSETQ. The CDR3 is 14 amino acids. The CDR3 nucleotides read TGCGCCAGCCGCACCTCAGGGGGCAGGGAAAAACTGTTTTTT. It yields the protein CASRTSGGREKLFF.

The gene calls are TRBV4-3 and TRBJ2-7; 9 bases agree with TRBD1. In germline, CDR1 is LGHNA, CDR2 YSLEER. After removal of 3 bases from V and 2 bases from J, the junction contained 8 bases not matched to a gene. There are 16 residues in the CDR3. The CDR3 protein is CASSHQQGAGAYEQYF. The DNA for the CDR3 is TGCGCCAGCAGCCACCAACAGGGGGCGGGTGCCTACGAGCAGTACTTC.

The V call is TRBV29-1, the J call TRBJ2-3, with 10 bases matching TRBD2. V lost 4 bases, J lost 6 bases, and 10 bases stayed unmatched. CDR3 length: 15 amino acids. The germline CDR1 and CDR2 sequences are SQVTM and ANQGSEA. CDR3 region: CSVAALAGAWDTQYF. In DNA, the CDR3 is TGCAGCGTTGCGGCGCTAGCGGGGGCCTGGGATACGCAGTATTTT.

This clone occurred many times. V gene TRBV5-6 combines with J gene TRBJ2-7, with 7 positions matching TRBD2. This CDR3 contains 16 residues. V lost 0 bases to trimming and J lost 5 bases; unmatched junction nucleotides: 11. Germline V lookup: CDR1 SGHDT, CDR2 YYEEEE. The DNA for the CDR3 is TGTGCCAGCAGCTTGGGTGCGGGAGCCGCCCACCACGAGCAGTACTTC. Protein: CASSLGAGAAHHEQYF.

The CDR3, as DNA: TGTGCCAGCAGACAGGGGAACTATGGCTACACCTTC. Translation: CASRQGNYGYTF. This sequence joins TRBV4-2 and TRBJ1-2; TRBD1 matches 7 bases. Germline CDR1 LGHNA, CDR2 YNFKEQ. V lost 6 bases to trimming and J lost 2 bases; unmatched junction nucleotides: 0. The CDR3 extends over 12 amino acids.

This chain joins TRBV29-1 and TRBJ2-2; D gene ambiguous. Trimming shortened V by 0 bases and J by 3 bases, and 5 bases separated the two germline ends. Germline loops: CDR1 SQVTM, CDR2 ANQGSEA. The CDR3 is 13 amino acids. For the CDR3, the DNA is TGCAGCGTTGAAGACAGATACACCGGGGAGCTGTTTTTT. Its protein is CSVEDRYTGELFF.

The V and J genes are TRBV6-4 and TRBJ1-4; tentatively, D is TRBD1 (6 bases). From germline, CDR1 is MRHNA and CDR2 SNTAGT. V lost 6 bases and J lost 2, with 16 bases in between. This CDR3 region has 16 residues. The DNA of the CDR3 is TGTGCCAGCAGCTCCAGGGGCCGGGCCACTAATGAAAAACTGTTTTTT. Protein sequence: CASSSRGRATNEKLFF.